This entry concerns a single T cell receptor beta chain. Its cognate antigen is unknown. This record belongs to a study of untreated major depressive disorder. Study-wide points: The sequencing tests were limited to three preselected Vbeta families.

Sequencing used immunoSEQ multiplex PCR; TCRdb keeps in-frame clones, though not all of them. The profile covers 20,000 or so clones, with 80% to 90% appearing a single time and 5% to 5.5% taken by the ten largest. Every participant had European ancestry. From thawed PBMCs, CD4+ T cells were purified by negative selection. CD4+ T cell purity was typically approximately 95%. The source material was CD4+ T cells from PBMCs. The sequence came from a woman in her thirties in good health.

This CDR3 is CASSSKETQYF. The CDR3 DNA is TGTGCCAGCAGCTCAAAAGAGACCCAGTACTTC. The chain is built from TRBV5-6 and TRBJ2-5, with D hard to call. Germline CDR1 and CDR2: SGHDT and YYEEEE. This CDR3 comprises 11 residues. Deletions cut 3 bases from V and 3 bases from J, with 3 bases between.